This paragraph covers one T cell receptor (beta chain) sequence. In the original processing: Using reference gene primer amplification, nucleated cell counts were estimated. This table comes from immunoSEQ multiplex PCR, and its TCRdb copy is limited to in-frame clones, with some not included. V and J calls plus clone size are reproduced from that table; the DNA served to infer D and trimming. The repertoire holds approximately 180,000 clones, with roughly 85% as singletons. The data stem from a study of blood T cell repertoires in COVID-19. Turning to the study itself: The origin of the acute and convalescent COVID-19 samples was the United States, Italy and Spain. Sources were T cells, B-cell-depleted T cells, or PBMCs; the material itself was cDNA or gDNA.

This CDR3 comprises 16 residues. Deletions cut 0 bases from V and 3 bases from J, with 12 bases between. Looked up from germline, CDR1 is ENHRY and CDR2 is SYGVKD. The clonotype comes from a human donor with active or convalescent COVID-19. The donor label of this sample is uncertain. The sequenced sample consisted of peripheral blood. The chain joins TRBV10-3 to TRBJ1-3; D is undetermined. The CDR3 nucleotides read TGTGCCATCAGTGAGTCGGATACAGTCCTTGGAAACACCATATATTTT. This translates into CAISESDTVLGNTIYF.